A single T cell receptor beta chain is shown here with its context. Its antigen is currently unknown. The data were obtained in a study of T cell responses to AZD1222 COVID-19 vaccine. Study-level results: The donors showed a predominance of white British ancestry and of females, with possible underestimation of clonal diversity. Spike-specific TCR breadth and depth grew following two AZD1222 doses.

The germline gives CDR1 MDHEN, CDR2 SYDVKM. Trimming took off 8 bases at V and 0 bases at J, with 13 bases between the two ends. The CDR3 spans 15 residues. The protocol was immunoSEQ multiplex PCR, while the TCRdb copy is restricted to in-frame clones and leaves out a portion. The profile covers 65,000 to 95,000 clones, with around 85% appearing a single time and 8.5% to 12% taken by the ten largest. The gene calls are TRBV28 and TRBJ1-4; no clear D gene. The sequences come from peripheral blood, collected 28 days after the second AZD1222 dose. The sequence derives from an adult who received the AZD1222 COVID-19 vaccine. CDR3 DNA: TGTGCCAGCGCCCGGGCCTCTGCAACTAATGAAAAACTGTTTTTT. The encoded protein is CASARASATNEKLFF.